This TCR beta chain was identified during a study of cytomegalovirus exposure and HLA in healthy donors (dated by TCRdb to 2015 to 2018). About the study as a whole: According to a later analysis, one platform produced both the 110 or so validation repertoires and the 666 repertoires of the first cohort. The study aimed to test whether cataloging public T cell receptors could reveal signatures of past pathogen exposure. Besides the first cohort of approximately 670 subjects, a separate validation cohort made up of 120 different subjects was used. High-throughput TCR immunosequencing, statistical association of individual TCRs with disease status, and machine learning were combined to predict cytomegalovirus infection status. Study-wide findings and limitations: All 120 or so repertoires were used to score co-occurrence in the validation cohort in a later analysis, because that analysis had no HLA typing for the cohort. The study listed 164 TCR beta chains as associated with cytomegalovirus. In both the original and validation cohorts, the classifier was reported to diagnose cytomegalovirus status with high specificity and sensitivity. The authors suggested that the approach could potentially be extended to other disease states and immunological phenotypes. In a later analysis, TCRs clustered in the first cohort were found to also tend to co-occur in the roughly 110 validation repertoires, with 94% of cluster scores above 0. Three of the identified cytomegalovirus-associated TCR beta chains were confirmed in vitro to be specific for cytomegalovirus antigens. While some public TCRs were present in many individuals, most TCR sequences turned up only very rarely across donors.

From cysteine to phenylalanine, the CDR3 is 17 amino acids long. CDR3 DNA is the only sequence kept; it has 51 bases, read in frame from the first base. The V end gives up 4 bases and the J end 2 bases, leaving 7 bases in the junction not matched to a gene. For CDR1 and CDR2, the germline V gene lists LGHNA and YNFKEQ. Donors formed part of the validation cohort, which comprised over a hundred subjects and was distinct from the first cohort of 666 subjects. On this clone itself: Its antigen is unknown. Base quality data are lacking; no much larger clone is found one base away.

Library prep was done by the immunoSEQ multiplex PCR assay. The paper's processing steps were these. A statistical classification framework was built to diagnose cytomegalovirus status from the catalog of TCR beta chain sequences. Here the immuneACCESS table is served through TCRdb, limited to in-frame sequences with V and J called. Missing clones are a known gap in these copies; in checked studies unresolved V genes cover under half, and the rest lacks a known reason. V and J calls plus clone size are reproduced from that table; the DNA served to infer D and trimming. Recorded for this sample are about 82,000 clones; more than 85% of them occurred a single time. In total, the top ten clones hold 0.67% of the sample.

This TCR was recovered from a man between 18 and 35 years old in good health and CMV-seronegative. The V and J segments used are TRBV4-2 and TRBJ2-2, with TRBD2 matching 10 junction bases. Sequencing input: PBMCs. This receptor carries the CDR3 CASSRVLAGLNTGELFF. DNA sequence: TGTGCCAGCAGCCGCGTACTAGCGGGGCTAAACACCGGGGAGCTGTTTTTT.